Each of the 18 T cell receptor beta chains below was sequenced from the same sample in a study of chronic HIV infection and antiretroviral therapy. TCRdb re-analysed the 5' RACE reads in MiXCR, keeping a single row per CDR3 protein. The table includes some 37,000 distinct CDR3 sequences, 7% to 10% detected once. The sample consisted of peripheral blood. These TCRs come from an adult who had HIV and had not received antiretroviral therapy, or was an uninfected healthy control (not recorded which).

This rearrangement joins TRBV28 to TRBJ1-1, with D possibly matching TRBD1 (5 bases). Deletions cut 0 bases from V and 5 bases from J, with 10 bases between. This CDR3 contains 14 residues. Germline V gene lookup returns CDR1 MDHEN and CDR2 SYDVKM. The CDR3: CASSLWGRGTEAFF. The CDR3 DNA follows: TGTGCCAGCAGTTTATGGGGTAGGGGAACTGAAGCTTTCTTT.

In its sample, this clonotype was seen many times. The rearrangement uses TRBV30 and TRBJ2-6; perhaps D is TRBD1 or TRBD2 (6 bases each). Germline CDR1 reads GTSNPN; CDR2 reads SVGIG (reference sequence). V gave up 4 bases and J gave up 1 base, with 20 bases separating them. This CDR3 is 18 amino acids long. The CDR3 nucleotides are TGTGCCTGGACCCCGTTTGTTACAGGGACTTCTGGGGCCAACGTCCTGACTTTC. Translation gives CAWTPFVTGTSGANVLTF.

Many counts were recorded for this clonotype. The V call is TRBV9, the J call TRBJ2-7; D remains ambiguous. Germline V gene lookup returns CDR1 SGDLS and CDR2 YYNGEE. The CDR3 spans 14 residues. Trimming cost V 0 bases and J 4 bases, with 11 bases left between them. CDR3 sequence: CASSVAVGEYEQYF. The CDR3 nucleotides are TGTGCCAGCAGCGTAGCGGTCGGCGAGTACGAGCAGTACTTC.

This clonotype was counted many times. The rearrangement uses TRBV28 and TRBJ1-1; no clear D. The germline V and J ends were trimmed by 1 base and 0 bases, with 9 bases remaining between them. Per germline, CDR1 MDHEN and CDR2 SYDVKM. The CDR3 sequence is 15 residues long. Here the CDR3 DNA reads TGTGCCAGCAGTTTATTTATAGGGCTGAACACTGAAGCTTTCTTT. This translates into CASSLFIGLNTEAFF.

The rearrangement joins TRBV25-1 to TRBJ2-3, with TRBD2 identical over 10 bases. Germline V gene sequence: CDR1 MGHDK, CDR2 SYGVNS. After removal of 6 bases from V and 2 bases from J, the junction contained 2 bases not matched to a gene. The CDR3 spans 14 residues. CDR3 sequence: CASRLAGLTDTQYF. In nucleotides, the CDR3 is TGTGCCAGCAGACTAGCGGGGCTCACAGATACGCAGTATTTT.

This clonotype was counted a few times. The rearrangement links TRBV28 to TRBJ2-6; D is undetermined. The CDR3 spans 10 residues. Per germline, CDR1 MDHEN and CDR2 SYDVKM. The V end lost 8 bases, the J end lost 13 bases, and 9 bases lay between the germline ends. The CDR3 sequence is CASGNLVLTF. CDR3 nucleotide sequence: TGTGCCAGCGGGAACTTAGTCCTGACTTTC.

The chain combines TRBV27 with TRBJ1-1, with 7 bases that match TRBD1. CDR1 is MNHEY and CDR2 is SMNVEV in the germline V gene (reference sequence). The CDR3 covers 15 residues. V lost 8 bases to trimming and J lost 4 bases; unmatched junction nucleotides: 13. CDR3 protein: CASLSTRDRLTEAFF. Written as DNA, the CDR3 is TGTGCCAGCCTTAGTACTCGGGACAGACTCACTGAAGCTTTCTTT.

V usage is TRBV25-1 and J usage is TRBJ2-7; D might be TRBD1 or TRBD2, each matching 5 bases. The CDR3 is 14 amino acids. V was cut by 5 bases and J by 0 bases, with 11 bases left in between. The germline V gene encodes CDR1 MGHDK and CDR2 SYGVNS. In nucleotides, the CDR3 is TGTGCCAGCAGTAGGGCAGGGAGCTCCTACGAGCAGTACTTC. Translating gives CASSRAGSSYEQYF.

This clonotype was counted many times. This sequence joins TRBV7-3 and TRBJ1-1; D is uncertain. Between the trimmed V and J ends, which lost 3 bases and 0 bases, there was a span of 5 bases. This CDR3 spans 13 amino acids. Germline CDR1 reads SGHTA; CDR2 reads FQGTGA. The CDR3 DNA reads as TGTGCCAGCAGCTTGGGAATGAACACTGAAGCTTTCTTT. Translating it yields CASSLGMNTEAFF.

The V gene is TRBV9, the J gene TRBJ2-1, with 9 bases lining up with TRBD2. J lost 6 bases, V lost 6 bases, and 4 bases had no gene match. There are 13 residues in the CDR3. Germline V gene data show CDR1 as SGDLS and CDR2 as YYNGEE. This chain's CDR3 is CASNIAGVNEQFF. CDR3 coding DNA: TGTGCCAGCAACATAGCGGGAGTCAATGAGCAGTTCTTC.

This clonotype was observed at least ten times. The chain joins TRBV18 to TRBJ2-5; 10 bases agree with TRBD1. The V gene's germline CDR1 is KGHSH and CDR2 LQKENI. J was trimmed by 1 base and V by 5 bases; bases with no gene match: 4. The CDR3 runs to 15 residues. The CDR3 sequence: CASSNRQGAQETQYF. The CDR3 region has the DNA TGTGCCAGCTCAAACAGACAGGGGGCCCAAGAGACCCAGTACTTC. Looking up the rest from reference TRBV18 and TRBJ2-5 gives the full variable domain: NAGVMQNPRHLVRRRGQEARLRCSPMKGHSHVYWYRQLPEEGLKFMVYLQKENIIDESGMPKERFSAEFPKEGPSILRIQQVVRGDSAAYFCASSNRQGAQETQYFGPGTRLLVL.

The chain carries TRBV29-1 and TRBJ1-2; D is unresolved. CDR1 is SQVTM and CDR2 is ANQGSEA in the germline V gene. This CDR3 is 13 amino acids long. Trimming stripped 3 bases from V and 5 bases from J, with 13 bases between. The CDR3 DNA is TGCAGCGTTGACTCGAATGAGGGATATGGCTACACCTTC. Translated, it gives CSVDSNEGYGYTF. The full variable domain, with the rest looked up from reference TRBV29-1 and TRBJ1-2, is SAVISQKPSRDICQRGTSLTIQCQVDSQVTMMFWYRQQPGQSLTLIATANQGSEATYESGFVIDKFPISRPNLTFSTLTVSNMSPEDSSIYLCSVDSNEGYGYTFGSGTRLTVV.

CDR3 coding DNA: TGTGCCAGCAGACTTGGGGGAGCAGATACGCAGTATTTT. Encoded protein: CASRLGGADTQYF. The V and J genes are TRBV2 and TRBJ2-3; TRBD1 or TRBD2 may be the D gene (5 bases each). Trimming removed 6 bases from V and 4 bases from J, with 11 bases in between. Looked up from germline, CDR1 is SNHLY and CDR2 is FYNNEI. CDR3 length: 13 amino acids.

There are many counts of this clonotype. The genes are TRBV5-1 and TRBJ2-4; possible D gene TRBD1, 6 bases. This CDR3 comprises 14 residues. V was cut by 2 bases and J by 8 bases, with 14 bases left in between. The germline gives CDR1 SGHRS, CDR2 YFSETQ. CDR3 nucleotides: TGCGCCAGCAGCTTACTGACAGGATTGGACATTCAGTACTTC. Translated, it gives CASSLLTGLDIQYF.

There are a few counts of this clonotype. This chain joins TRBV5-1 and TRBJ1-1, with D perhaps matching TRBD1 (5 bases). V lost 4 bases and J 11 bases, leaving 18 bases between the germline ends. CDR1 is SGHRS and CDR2 is YFSETQ in the germline V gene. The CDR3 length is 13 residues. The CDR3 DNA reads as TGCGCCAGCAGCGTGGAGGACGGGACGGAGGCTTTCTTT. Translation: CASSVEDGTEAFF. The whole variable domain, filled in from reference TRBV5-1 and TRBJ1-1, reads KAGVTQTPRYLIKTRGQQVTLSCSPISGHRSVSWYQQTPGQGLQFLFEYFSETQRNKGNFPGRFSGRQFSNSRSEMNVSTLELGDSALYLCASSVEDGTEAFFGQGTRLTVV.

The sample holds a few counts of this clonotype. V is TRBV7-9 and J is TRBJ1-4; D is undetermined. V was cut by 1 base and J by 7 bases, with 13 bases left in between. Germline CDR1 reads SEHNR; CDR2 reads FQNEAQ (reference sequence). The CDR3 is 15 amino acids. The CDR3 sequence: CASSLVGGYGEKLFF. CDR3 sequence (DNA): TGTGCCAGCAGCTTAGTCGGAGGGTACGGTGAAAAACTGTTTTTT.

The CDR3 sequence is CASSLERGYEQYF. CDR3 DNA: TGTGCCAGCAGCCTGGAACGGGGTTACGAGCAGTACTTC. J is TRBJ2-7 and V is TRBV5-6, with a weak D call TRBD2 (5 bases). The V end was cut by 4 bases, the J end by 4 bases, with 12 bases between. The CDR3 totals 13 residues. Germline loops: CDR1 SGHDT, CDR2 YYEEEE.

This clonotype was recorded a few times. This chain connects TRBV28 to TRBJ2-3, with 11 bases aligning to TRBD2. V lost 5 bases, J lost 4 bases, and 5 bases stayed unmatched. CDR1 is MDHEN, CDR2 SYDVKM, per germline. This CDR3 has 15 amino acids. CDR3 DNA sequence: TGTGCCAGCAGTAAACTAGCGGGAGTCCCAGATACGCAGTATTTT. It specifies CASSKLAGVPDTQYF.